This T cell receptor beta chain was sequenced in a study of cytomegalovirus exposure and HLA in healthy donors (TCRdb year 2017). Regarding the complete study: In an earlier analysis of 587 of the donors, about 270 Gb of sequence data and 117 million unique TCR beta sequences from 150 million to 200 million T cells were reported. The study profiled the T cell repertoires of 500 to 800 subjects by immunosequencing and related them to cytomegalovirus serostatus. Class I and class II HLA loci were covered by the typing at four-digit resolution. In an earlier analysis of 500 to 650 of the donors, high-throughput TCR beta sequencing was used to judge whether each TCR beta V gene segment behaved as functional or pseudogenic. The study combined high-throughput TCR immunosequencing, statistical association of individual TCRs with disease status, and machine learning to predict cytomegalovirus infection status. An early release that covered approximately 600 HLA-typed donors contained about 300 gigabases of sequencing data and 70 million to 100 million unique TCR sequences. Donor age, sex, ethnicity and CMV serostatus were compiled together with the repertoire data. The number of typed donors differed by locus: about 620-640 for A, B, C, DRB1 and DQB1; some 500 for DQA1; roughly 600 for DPA1; and about 450 for DPB1. A later genetic analysis used genome-wide SNP genotypes for about three fifths of the 666 donors, treating that subset as a discovery cohort. A later analysis re-examined previously published TCR beta repertoires from 600 to 700 donors and added high-resolution HLA genotyping to investigate patterns of TCR occurrence. Every discovery cohort repertoire had been produced on one sequencing platform. Four to six DR-DQ haplotypes were handled as single units for association and clustering because linkage in the cohort was strong. In the later analysis, no new phenotypic data were used to find candidate immune exposures; instead, reliance was placed on TCR beta sequences and their occurrence across donors. Of the roughly 400 genotyped donors, around 81% fell in the genetic ancestry cluster associated with self-reported Caucasian donors. The study aimed to test whether signatures of past pathogen exposure could be identified by cataloging public T cell receptors. Across around 400 genotyped donors of the cohort, an average of roughly 230,000 unique TCR beta nucleotide sequences per donor were sequenced, and 15% to 20% of those sequences were non-productive. Besides the first cohort of about 730 subjects, a separate validation cohort made up of some 110 different subjects was used.

The library was produced with the immunoSEQ multiplex PCR assay. The multiplex PCR relied on a mix of 60 forward primers for TCR Vbeta segments and 13 reverse primers for TCR Jbeta segments. The CDR3 region of rearranged TCR beta genes was amplified from genomic DNA with a multiplex PCR assay. On the Illumina HiSeq System, the amplified TCR beta libraries were sequenced as 87-base-pair reads. The study's processing was this. A later analysis tallied tens of millions of unique TCR beta chains across the 660 or so repertoires, and about 12 million of those chains were shared by two or more donors. To remove PCR and sequencing errors, raw reads were error-corrected and collapsed into unique sequences using a nearest-neighbor algorithm that merged closely related sequences. CDR3 sequences were aligned to IMGT reference sequences to assign V, D and J gene segments. For a sequence to be retained, a match of at least six nucleotides was required to both a V gene segment and a J gene segment. Rearrangements were called productive when the CDR3 lacked stop codons and stayed in frame with V and J; all others were non-productive. CDR3 was defined by IMGT convention, running from the second conserved V-encoded cysteine to the conserved J-encoded phenylalanine. The earlier analysis of 587 of the donors excluded sequences that lacked an unambiguous match to a single V gene segment. In an earlier analysis of several hundred of the donors, a V segment was called functional when productive rearrangements were above 56.7%, and segregating when the standard deviation between donors exceeded 5%. A statistical classification framework was built for diagnosing cytomegalovirus status from the catalog of TCR beta chain sequences. V and J gene assignment, in a later analysis, came from comparing TCR nucleotide sequences with IMGT/GENE-DB human TR gene sequences. Using the TCRdist pipeline, a later analysis assigned CDR3 sequences along with most-parsimonious VDJ recombination scenarios. In a later analysis, each TCR beta chain was defined by its CDR3 amino acid sequence together with its V-gene family, and reads without a unique V-gene family were excluded. A later analysis removed over 500 highly shared, low-generation-probability nucleotide sequences to deal with suspected cross-contamination and a sequencing artifact. For each public chain, a later analysis derived a clonal expansion index from normalized ranks of inferred template counts within each repertoire. Generation probabilities in a later analysis came from a VDJ recombination model fitted to out-of-frame rearrangements, and those results were checked against IGoR. In a later analysis, hypergeometric tests were used to score TCR-TCR, TCR-HLA and TCR-CMV co-occurrence, with a repertoire-size bias correction applied to TCR pairs. In a later analysis, false discovery rates were estimated by permuting HLA or CMV assignments 20 times. In a later analysis, co-occurring TCRs were grouped using DBSCAN, with TCRdist sequence similarity added in when clustering inside HLA-allele-positive subsets. Repertoires with fewer than 30,000 or more than 120,000 public chains, plus five repertoires with anomalous nucleotide sharing, were excluded from co-occurrence clustering. The clones in this table, taken by TCRdb from immuneACCESS, are in-frame only. Not every clone is retained; where verified, under half of the shortfall comes from an unresolved V gene, and the cause of the rest is unknown. V and J calls and clone size are copied from that table; D and trimming were computed from the DNA. Across this sample there are 90,000 to 100,000 clones, with 60% to 80% seen only once. The ten biggest clones cover less than 1.5% of the sample.

The full study reports these points: Most TCR sequences were observed very rarely across donors, whereas some public TCRs were present in many individuals. In a later analysis, HLA-associated TCR beta chains were found to be more clonally expanded and to have lower generation probabilities than equally common non-associated chains. The presence/absence analyses assumed that sequencing depth was roughly uniform across donors, and that assumption may not be true. A later genetic analysis reported fewer N-insertions in productive TCRs among donors in an Asian-associated ancestry cluster than the 666-donor mean. Cytomegalovirus status was reported to be diagnosed by the classifier with high specificity and sensitivity in both the original and validation cohorts. A later genetic analysis associated a missense DCLRE1C variant with V-gene and J-gene trimming of TCR beta chains, and an independent cohort replicated the association. A further reported finding was that TCR beta sequences accurately predicted the HLA-A and HLA-B alleles for most subjects in the first cohort. In a later analysis, several top co-occurrence clusters were reported to appear linked to parvovirus B19, influenza, CMV and Epstein-Barr virus. The authors suggested that the approach could potentially be generalized to other disease states and immunological phenotypes. Linkage disequilibrium might explain the correlated functional status among segregating V segments, but an unknown experimental factor could not be ruled out. Immune exposure information for the cohort was limited to CMV serostatus. In a later analysis, most CMV-associated TCR beta chains were found to appear HLA-restricted, with HLA associations seemingly driven largely by CMV exposure. Three of the identified cytomegalovirus-associated TCR beta chains were confirmed in vitro to be specific for cytomegalovirus antigens. Some IMGT-functional V segments, including TRBV6-2 and TRBV6-3, could not be told apart with the 87-base-pair reads, so those segments were excluded. In a later analysis, the rate of TCR association differed among HLA loci, with DRB1 alleles having the most associated TCRs and HLA-C alleles having the fewest. The sequencing pipeline was judged likely to have produced a cluster of highly shared sequence variants as a technical artifact. Assigning TCR associations to individual alleles was difficult when HLA alleles, especially DR and DQ, strongly co-occurred. Broadly in line with IMGT annotations, most TCR beta V segments showed up in productive rearrangements about 87% or about 30% of the time in an earlier analysis of 587 of the donors. A total of around 150 TCR beta chains were listed by the study as associated with cytomegalovirus. Because HLA typing was missing for some donors at each locus, association tests included only the typed subset. Because counts were too low, about 15 rarely observed V segments, including chromosome 9 orphons, were left out of the earlier analysis of 500 to 650 of the donors. In a later analysis, 15,000 to 20,000 TCR beta sequences were associated with specific HLA alleles at a false discovery rate of 0.05. Only TCR beta chains were sequenced in this cohort, and the absence of alpha or paired-chain data limited detectable features.

The CDR3 measures 18 amino acids from cysteine to phenylalanine. Of all the DNA, just the CDR3 is kept, 54 bases in frame from base 1. Trimming at the junction amounts to 8 bases on V and 0 bases on J, and the germline ends lie 23 bases apart. According to the germline V gene (reference sequence), CDR1 reads MNHEY and CDR2 reads SMNVEV. In total, approximately 700 healthy bone marrow donors made up the cohort. At the time of sampling, every cohort member was nominally healthy, though immune exposures that went unrecorded were likely present. The donor was CMV seronegative and was included in the group of over 300 seronegative cohort members. Each donor provided a peripheral blood sample, and peripheral blood mononuclear cells were used for TCR beta sequencing. Genomic DNA was extracted from the blood cell samples with the Qiagen DNeasy Blood Extraction Kit. This clone has just a few counts. The antigen it recognizes is unknown. Base qualities are not at hand, and no much larger clone is one base apart.

The receptor was isolated from a female donor in good health and CMV-seronegative. The chain is made from TRBV27 and TRBJ1-5; TRBD1 could be the D gene, as 5 bases match. The sample comprised PBMCs. The DNA sequence is given as TGTGCCAGCCTTTCGGGGGGTTCGAGCAACGATAGCAATCAGCCCCAGCATTTT. It encodes CASLSGGSSNDSNQPQHF.